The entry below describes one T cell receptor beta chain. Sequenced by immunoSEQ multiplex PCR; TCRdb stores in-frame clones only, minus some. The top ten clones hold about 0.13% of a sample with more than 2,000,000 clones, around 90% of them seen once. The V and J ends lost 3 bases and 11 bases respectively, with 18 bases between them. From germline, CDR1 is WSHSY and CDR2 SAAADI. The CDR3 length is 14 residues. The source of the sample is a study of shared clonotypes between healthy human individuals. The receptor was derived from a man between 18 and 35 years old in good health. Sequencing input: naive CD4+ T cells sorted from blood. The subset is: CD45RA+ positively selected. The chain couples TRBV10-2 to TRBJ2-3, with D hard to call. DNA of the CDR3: TGCGCCAGCAGTGACCCCAGGCACAGATCTGGGCAGTATTTT. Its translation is CASSDPRHRSGQYF.